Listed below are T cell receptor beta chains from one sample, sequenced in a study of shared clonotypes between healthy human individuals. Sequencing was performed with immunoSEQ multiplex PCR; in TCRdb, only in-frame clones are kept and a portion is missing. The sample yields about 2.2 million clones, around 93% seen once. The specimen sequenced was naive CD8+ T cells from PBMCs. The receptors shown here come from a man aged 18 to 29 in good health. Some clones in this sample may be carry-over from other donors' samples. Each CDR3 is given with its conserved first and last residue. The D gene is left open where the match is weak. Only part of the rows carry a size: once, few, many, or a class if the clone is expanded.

CDR3: CASSLTAPRETQYF
DNA: TGTGCCAGCAGCTTAACGGCTCCAAGGGAGACCCAGTACTTC
size: -
D: -
V: TRBV7-2
J: TRBJ2-5

CDR3: CASSVEGGNPYNEQFF
DNA: TGTGCCAGCAGCGTAGAAGGCGGGAACCCCTACAATGAGCAGTTCTTC
size: -
D: -
V: TRBV9
J: TRBJ2-1

CDR3: CASSSGQGTGFVNYGYTF
DNA: TGCGCCAGCAGCTCGGGACAGGGGACAGGATTTGTCAACTATGGCTACACCTTC
size: -
D: TRBD1
V: TRBV5-1
J: TRBJ1-2

CDR3: CASSFSQTRFHEQYF
DNA: TGTGCCAGCAGTTTTAGTCAAACTAGGTTTCACGAGCAGTACTTC
size: -
D: -
V: TRBV28
J: TRBJ2-7

CDR3: CASSYSGNYNEQFF
DNA: TGTGCCAGCAGTTACTCGGGGAACTACAATGAGCAGTTCTTC
size: -
D: -
V: TRBV6-6
J: TRBJ2-1

CDR3: CASSGPADPYEQYF
DNA: TGTGCCAGCAGCGGGCCGGCGGACCCCTACGAGCAGTACTTC
size: -
D: -
V: TRBV7-2
J: TRBJ2-7

CDR3: CASGAFLYNEQFF
DNA: TGTGCCAGCGGTGCATTTTTGTACAATGAGCAGTTCTTC
size: -
D: -
V: TRBV6-5
J: TRBJ2-1

CDR3: CASSTRDRDYEQYF
DNA: TGTGCCAGTAGTACCCGGGACAGGGACTACGAGCAGTACTTC
size: -
D: TRBD1
V: TRBV19
J: TRBJ2-7

CDR3: CASSIAPGSSYEQYF
DNA: TGTGCCAGTAGTATAGCCCCAGGGAGCTCCTACGAGCAGTACTTC
size: -
D: -
V: TRBV19
J: TRBJ2-7

CDR3: CASSLLGQGGQYF
DNA: TGTGCCAGCAGTTTGTTGGGACAGGGTGGGCAGTACTTC
size: -
D: TRBD1
V: TRBV27
J: TRBJ2-7

CDR3: CASSLVVGETQYF
DNA: TGTGCCAGCAGTTTGGTGGTTGGTGAGACCCAGTACTTC
size: -
D: -
V: TRBV28
J: TRBJ2-5

CDR3: CASSYGLAVGAGELFF
DNA: TGTGCCAGCAGCTATGGACTAGCGGTAGGGGCCGGGGAGCTGTTTTTT
size: -
D: TRBD2
V: TRBV7-9
J: TRBJ2-2

CDR3: CASSPADVGTEAFF
DNA: TGTGCCAGCTCACCAGCCGACGTGGGCACTGAAGCTTTCTTT
size: -
D: -
V: TRBV18
J: TRBJ1-1

CDR3: CASSLFASGDYNEQFF
DNA: TGTGCCAGCAGCTTATTTGCTAGCGGGGATTACAATGAGCAGTTCTTC
size: -
D: TRBD2
V: TRBV7-6
J: TRBJ2-1

CDR3: CASSLIVGADTQYF
DNA: TGTGCCAGCAGCTTAATTGTGGGTGCAGATACGCAGTATTTT
size: -
D: -
V: TRBV7-3
J: TRBJ2-3

CDR3: CASRSGWGNTEAFF
DNA: TGTGCCAGCAGGTCGGGTTGGGGGAACACTGAAGCTTTCTTT
size: -
D: -
V: TRBV27
J: TRBJ1-1

CDR3: CASSLDWGNEQFF
DNA: TGCGCCAGCAGCCTCGACTGGGGCAATGAGCAGTTCTTC
size: -
D: -
V: TRBV5-1
J: TRBJ2-1

CDR3: CASSSLAEEGFGNGQFF
DNA: TGTGCCAGCAGCTCACTAGCGGAGGAAGGATTCGGCAATGGGCAGTTCTTC
size: -
D: TRBD2
V: TRBV13
J: TRBJ2-1

CDR3: CASSVGWLAGSDEQFF
DNA: TGTGCCAGCAGCGTAGGTTGGCTAGCGGGAAGTGATGAGCAGTTCTTC
size: -
D: TRBD2
V: TRBV9
J: TRBJ2-1

CDR3: CATSRDYRGYEQYF
DNA: TGTGCCACCAGCAGAGATTACAGGGGGTACGAGCAGTACTTC
size: once
D: TRBD1
V: TRBV15
J: TRBJ2-7

CDR3: CASSLGRLNEQYF
DNA: TGTGCCAGCAGTTTGGGGCGGCTCAACGAGCAGTACTTC
size: -
D: -
V: TRBV27
J: TRBJ2-7

CDR3: CASSHGTGHPYEQYF
DNA: TGTGCCAGCAGCCACGGTACCGGGCACCCCTACGAGCAGTACTTC
size: -
D: -
V: TRBV7-6
J: TRBJ2-7

CDR3: CASRAMTSGRALSYEQYF
DNA: TGTGCCAGCAGGGCCATGACTAGCGGGAGGGCCTTGTCCTACGAGCAGTACTTC
size: once
D: TRBD2
V: TRBV2
J: TRBJ2-7

CDR3: CASRDRAGNQPQHF
DNA: TGTGCCAGCAGGGACAGGGCGGGGAATCAGCCCCAGCATTTT
size: few
D: TRBD1
V: TRBV6-6
J: TRBJ1-5

CDR3: CASSEASLSYEQYF
DNA: TGTGCCAGCAGTGAAGCCTCCCTTTCCTACGAGCAGTACTTC
size: -
D: -
V: TRBV6-1
J: TRBJ2-7

CDR3: CASRGESYTEAFF
DNA: TGTGCCAGCAGGGGGGAGTCGTACACTGAAGCTTTCTTT
size: -
D: -
V: TRBV27
J: TRBJ1-1

CDR3: CASSPLLANEQFF
DNA: TGTGCCAGCAGCCCCTTGTTGGCGAATGAGCAGTTCTTC
size: -
D: -
V: TRBV5-6
J: TRBJ2-1

CDR3: CASSLGQIRYGYTF
DNA: TGCGCCAGCAGCTTGGGACAGATTAGGTATGGCTACACCTTC
size: -
D: -
V: TRBV5-1
J: TRBJ1-2

CDR3: CASQFAQNTGELFF
DNA: TGTGCCAGTCAATTCGCGCAGAACACCGGGGAGCTGTTTTTT
size: -
D: -
V: TRBV19
J: TRBJ2-2

CDR3: CSARTTHEQYF
DNA: TGCAGTGCTAGGACTACTCACGAGCAGTACTTC
size: -
D: -
V: TRBV20-1
J: TRBJ2-7

CDR3: CASSNAGTGTYEQYF
DNA: TGTGCCAGCAGCAACGCCGGGACAGGGACCTACGAGCAGTACTTC
size: once
D: TRBD1
V: TRBV9
J: TRBJ2-7

CDR3: CASSHRVVSDTQYF
DNA: TGTGCCAGCAGTCACAGGGTTGTGTCGGATACGCAGTATTTT
size: -
D: -
V: TRBV11-1
J: TRBJ2-3

CDR3: CASSPRRMETQYF
DNA: TGTGCCAGCAGCCCACGGAGGATGGAGACCCAGTACTTC
size: -
D: -
V: TRBV5-6
J: TRBJ2-5

CDR3: CASSGEETQYF
DNA: TGTGCCAGCTCCGGGGAAGAGACCCAGTACTTC
size: -
D: -
V: TRBV9
J: TRBJ2-5

CDR3: CASSQVVGSTDTQYF
DNA: TGTGCCAGCAGCCAAGTGGTAGGGAGCACAGATACGCAGTATTTT
size: -
D: -
V: TRBV4-2
J: TRBJ2-3

CDR3: CAISESLRGAGYEQYF
DNA: TGTGCCATCAGTGAGTCGCTCCGGGGGGCGGGATACGAGCAGTACTTC
size: -
D: -
V: TRBV10-3
J: TRBJ2-7

CDR3: CASSLGLAAYNEQFF
DNA: TGTGCCAGCAGCTTAGGCCTAGCGGCCTACAATGAGCAGTTCTTC
size: -
D: TRBD2
V: TRBV7-7
J: TRBJ2-1